This T cell receptor (beta chain) was sequenced for a study of T cell clonality in common variable immunodeficiency. Study-level findings and limits: Fewer deletions and N-nucleotide insertions were reportedly seen in common variable immunodeficiency TCR beta sequences.

V shed 0 bases and J shed 4 bases, with 9 bases lying between them. The germline V gene has CDR1 SGHTA and CDR2 FQGNSA. This CDR3 region has 14 residues. Sequenced by immunoSEQ multiplex PCR; TCRdb stores in-frame clones only, minus some. The sample holds around 50,000 clones, and no clone turns up only once. Comments on this clone: Its antigen is still unknown. The read falls 3 residues short of the CDR3 end, and the missing part is taken from the germline J gene.

The receptor's source is a person aged 18 to 69 in good health. The chain couples TRBV7-2 to TRBJ1-2, with D uncertain. The sequenced sample consisted of peripheral blood mononuclear cells. The CDR3 DNA, read in part, is TGTGCCAGCAGCTTAGCTCCAGTTGGCTATGGC. Its translation: CASSLAPVGYG. The whole CDR3 protein is CASSLAPVGYGYTF. The whole variable domain, remainder taken from reference TRBV7-2 and TRBJ1-2, is GAGVSQSPSNKVTEKGKDVELRCDPISGHTALYWYRQSLGQGLEFLIYFQGNSAPDKSGLPSDRFSAERTGGSVSTLTIQRTQQEDSAVYLCASSLAPVGYGYTFGSGTRLTVV.